This TCR beta chain emerged from a study of shared T cell receptors in the human thymus. The CDR3 loop spans 15 amino acids. Germline CDR1 is LNHDA and CDR2 is SQIVND (reference sequence). Trimming stripped 2 bases from V and 2 bases from J, with 13 bases between. The table came from immunoSEQ multiplex PCR; TCRdb's copy has only in-frame clones and leaves some out. This table has 600,000 to 900,000 clones, 70% to 90% appearing once. The same data also went into a second study, on human thymus T cells. That study reports: Donors were healthy Finnish babies undergoing corrective operations for congenital heart defects. The source of the thymus tissue was resections taken during corrective heart surgery. V and J gene usage appeared biased in thymic and blood repertoires.

Sequencing was performed on thymocytes. The chain recombines TRBV19 with TRBJ2-7; D might be TRBD1 (5 bases). This sequence was found in a girl less than two years old with a congenital heart defect. CDR3 region: CASSIRPGMPYEQYF. The CDR3 DNA reads as TGTGCCAGTAGTATACGGCCAGGGATGCCCTACGAGCAGTACTTC.